These T cell receptor beta chains were read from a single sample in a study of metastatic and nonmetastatic thyroid tumors. With MiXCR, TCRdb reprocessed the PCR reads. This table holds 7,500 to 8,000 clones, around 26% found once. Sequenced sample: tumor tissue. The receptors were gathered from a male donor with papillary thyroid cancer or a benign thyroid nodule (not recorded which). Some clones in this sample may be carry-over from other donors' samples. The CDR3 runs from the conserved cysteine through the conserved F or W. Each record gives: D gene, V gene, clone size, J gene, CDR3 DNA, CDR3 protein. The D gene is left open where the match is weak. Some rows mark clone size as missing; the rest say once, few, many or name a class of expanded clone.

D gene: TRBD2; V gene: TRBV6-1; clone size: large; J gene: TRBJ2-1; CDR3 DNA: TGTGCCAGCGTACCCTTAGCGGGGGGGCGGAATGAGCAGTTCTTC; CDR3 protein: CASVPLAGGRNEQFF
D gene: NA; V gene: TRBV27; clone size: few; J gene: TRBJ2-7; CDR3 DNA: TGTGCCAGCAGTTTACAACCACCTTCTAGCGACCCCTCCTACGAGCAGTACTTC; CDR3 protein: CASSLQPPSSDPSYEQYF
D gene: NA; V gene: TRBV7-8; clone size: NA; J gene: TRBJ2-1; CDR3 DNA: TGTGCCAGCAGCTTAGAGGATACTAGTGATGAGCAGTTCTTC; CDR3 protein: CASSLEDTSDEQFF
D gene: TRBD2; V gene: TRBV20-1; clone size: NA; J gene: TRBJ2-3; CDR3 DNA: TGCAGTGCTAGACACCCGGGTTCTAGCGGGAGTTTAGATACGCAGTATTTT; CDR3 protein: CSARHPGSSGSLDTQYF
D gene: NA; V gene: TRBV18; clone size: NA; J gene: TRBJ1-1; CDR3 DNA: TGTGCCAGCTCACCGACAGGGAACACTGAAGCTTTCTTT; CDR3 protein: CASSPTGNTEAFF
D gene: NA; V gene: TRBV27; clone size: NA; J gene: TRBJ2-1; CDR3 DNA: TGTGCCACCAGACCAGGGGCACAGATTCTACCTAATGAGCAGTTCTTC; CDR3 protein: CATRPGAQILPNEQFF
D gene: NA; V gene: TRBV19; clone size: few; J gene: TRBJ1-1; CDR3 DNA: TGTGCCAGTAGAATCCGGGGGCAGGGGCCGAGCACTGAAGCTTTCTTT; CDR3 protein: CASRIRGQGPSTEAFF
D gene: NA; V gene: TRBV27; clone size: few; J gene: TRBJ2-7; CDR3 DNA: TGTGCCAGCAGTTTACCAGGGGAGGACGAGCAGTACTTC; CDR3 protein: CASSLPGEDEQYF
D gene: TRBD2; V gene: TRBV11-2; clone size: NA; J gene: TRBJ2-1; CDR3 DNA: TGTGCCAGCAGCTTTGGAAGCGGGGGGGCCGGTGAGCAGTTCTTC; CDR3 protein: CASSFGSGGAGEQFF
D gene: TRBD1; V gene: TRBV12-3/TRBV12-4; clone size: few; J gene: TRBJ2-3; CDR3 DNA: TGTGCCAGCAGTGGGATCCAGGGGGCGAATACGCAGTATTTT; CDR3 protein: CASSGIQGANTQYF
D gene: NA; V gene: TRBV6-1; clone size: NA; J gene: TRBJ2-1; CDR3 DNA: TGTGCCAGCAGTGACAGGAAGAATGAGCAGTTCTTC; CDR3 protein: CASSDRKNEQFF
D gene: NA; V gene: TRBV6-1; clone size: large; J gene: TRBJ2-7; CDR3 DNA: TGTGCCAGCAGGGAGGACAGGGGGACTAGCGGAGCCTACGAGCAGTACTTC; CDR3 protein: CASREDRGTSGAYEQYF
D gene: TRBD2; V gene: TRBV20-1; clone size: NA; J gene: TRBJ2-2; CDR3 DNA: TGCAGTGCTAGACCACGCCCGGGACTAGCGGCGAACACCGGGGAGCTGTTTTTT; CDR3 protein: CSARPRPGLAANTGELFF
D gene: NA; V gene: TRBV28; clone size: few; J gene: TRBJ2-3; CDR3 DNA: TGTGCCAGCAGTTTAGGAGATACGCAGTATTTT; CDR3 protein: CASSLGDTQYF
D gene: NA; V gene: TRBV30; clone size: NA; J gene: TRBJ2-5; CDR3 DNA: TGTGCCTGGAGTGTAGGCCTAGAGGAGACCCAGTACTTC; CDR3 protein: CAWSVGLEETQYF
D gene: TRBD1; V gene: TRBV10-3; clone size: NA; J gene: TRBJ2-1; CDR3 DNA: TGTGCCATCAAATCCGGGACAGGGTTAAATGAGCAGTTCTTC; CDR3 protein: CAIKSGTGLNEQFF
D gene: NA; V gene: TRBV24-1; clone size: NA; J gene: TRBJ2-2; CDR3 DNA: TGTGCCACCAGTGAGGCGCAGGAAAACACCGGGGAGCTGTTTTTT; CDR3 protein: CATSEAQENTGELFF
D gene: TRBD2; V gene: TRBV6-1; clone size: NA; J gene: TRBJ2-7; CDR3 DNA: TGTGCCAGCCGAGCGGGAGTGGCCGGAGACGAGCAGTACTTC; CDR3 protein: CASRAGVAGDEQYF
D gene: TRBD2; V gene: TRBV19; clone size: NA; J gene: TRBJ2-3; CDR3 DNA: TGTGCCAGTAGTATAGCGGGGACTAGCGGGAGCACAGATACGCAGTATTTT; CDR3 protein: CASSIAGTSGSTDTQYF
D gene: TRBD2; V gene: TRBV20-1; clone size: NA; J gene: TRBJ2-7; CDR3 DNA: TGCAGTGCTCCTCCCACTAGCGGGGGTTATGTCGAGCAGTACTTC; CDR3 protein: CSAPPTSGGYVEQYF
D gene: TRBD1; V gene: TRBV6-1; clone size: many; J gene: TRBJ2-7; CDR3 DNA: TGTGCCAGCATGGTTCTCCCGAGGACAGGGCGGCACGAGCAGTACTTC; CDR3 protein: CASMVLPRTGRHEQYF
D gene: NA; V gene: TRBV6-1; clone size: few; J gene: TRBJ1-5; CDR3 DNA: TGTGCCAGCAGTGAAGCCCGGAGTAATCAGCCCCAGCATTTT; CDR3 protein: CASSEARSNQPQHF
D gene: NA; V gene: TRBV6-1; clone size: few; J gene: TRBJ2-7; CDR3 DNA: TGTGCCACCATGGGGGGACGGAAAACCTACGAGCAGTACTTC; CDR3 protein: CATMGGRKTYEQYF
D gene: TRBD2; V gene: TRBV19; clone size: NA; J gene: TRBJ2-5; CDR3 DNA: TGTGCCAGTAGTAGAAGGACTAGCGGGGAACAAGAGACCCAGTACTTC; CDR3 protein: CASSRRTSGEQETQYF
D gene: TRBD1; V gene: TRBV12-5; clone size: NA; J gene: TRBJ1-1; CDR3 DNA: TGTGCTAGTGCTCCTTCAGGGGGCGGGAACACTGAAGCTTTCTTT; CDR3 protein: CASAPSGGGNTEAFF
D gene: TRBD1; V gene: TRBV28; clone size: NA; J gene: TRBJ1-1; CDR3 DNA: TGTGCCAGCAGTTTGGGGGGGGACAGGGGGCCTCTAGGGACTGAAGCTTTCTTT; CDR3 protein: CASSLGGDRGPLGTEAFF
D gene: TRBD2; V gene: TRBV20-1; clone size: once; J gene: TRBJ2-1; CDR3 DNA: TGCAGTGCTAGAAACCTAGCGGGAGGGGACAATGAGCAGTTCTTC; CDR3 protein: CSARNLAGGDNEQFF
D gene: NA; V gene: TRBV24-1; clone size: NA; J gene: TRBJ1-6; CDR3 DNA: TGTGCCACCAGTGATCCCGCAGGACCAATACAGGTCGTCTACTCACCCCTCCACTTT; CDR3 protein: CATSDPAGPIQVVYSPLHF
D gene: TRBD2; V gene: TRBV6-1; clone size: few; J gene: TRBJ2-3; CDR3 DNA: TGTGCCAGCACCGACGCCCTTAGCGGGAGGGGCGATACGCAGTATTTT; CDR3 protein: CASTDALSGRGDTQYF
D gene: TRBD2; V gene: TRBV7-3; clone size: NA; J gene: TRBJ2-1; CDR3 DNA: TGTGCCAGCAGCAACAGCGGGAGAGACAATGAGCAGTTCTTC; CDR3 protein: CASSNSGRDNEQFF
D gene: TRBD2; V gene: TRBV4-2; clone size: NA; J gene: TRBJ2-7; CDR3 DNA: TGTGCCAGCAGCCCAGGGAGCGGGGAAAACTACGAGCAGTACTTC; CDR3 protein: CASSPGSGENYEQYF
D gene: NA; V gene: TRBV20-1; clone size: NA; J gene: TRBJ1-2; CDR3 DNA: TGCAGTGCTCACACAGGTCTCTATGGCTACACCTTC; CDR3 protein: CSAHTGLYGYTF
D gene: TRBD1; V gene: TRBV19; clone size: few; J gene: TRBJ2-2; CDR3 DNA: TGTGCCAGTTACGGGACAGTGAACACCGGGGAGCTGTTTTTT; CDR3 protein: CASYGTVNTGELFF
D gene: TRBD1; V gene: TRBV2; clone size: once; J gene: TRBJ1-6; CDR3 DNA: TGTGCCAGCAGTGCGACCACAGGGGTTGAGTCACCCCTCCACTTT; CDR3 protein: CASSATTGVESPLHF
D gene: NA; V gene: TRBV9; clone size: many; J gene: TRBJ2-6; CDR3 DNA: TGTGCCAGCAGCGCCCATACCGGGGCCAACGTCCTGACTTTC; CDR3 protein: CASSAHTGANVLTF
D gene: TRBD1; V gene: TRBV6-1; clone size: large; J gene: TRBJ1-1; CDR3 DNA: TGTGCCAGCAGTTCACTGGACAGGTTGGGCACTGAAGCTTTCTTT; CDR3 protein: CASSSLDRLGTEAFF
D gene: NA; V gene: TRBV6-1; clone size: few; J gene: TRBJ2-7; CDR3 DNA: TGTGCCAGCAGCCACGAGGGCGTCGGACACTACGAGCAGTACTTC; CDR3 protein: CASSHEGVGHYEQYF
D gene: NA; V gene: TRBV12-3/TRBV12-4; clone size: NA; J gene: TRBJ2-7; CDR3 DNA: TGTGCCAACAGTTTAAGGGGGAGGGCCTACGCCCACGAGCAGTACTTC; CDR3 protein: CANSLRGRAYAHEQYF
D gene: NA; V gene: TRBV30; clone size: NA; J gene: TRBJ2-1; CDR3 DNA: TGTGCCTTGGGTAAGACAGCTAATGAGCAGTTCTTC; CDR3 protein: CALGKTANEQFF
D gene: NA; V gene: TRBV3-1; clone size: many; J gene: TRBJ2-3; CDR3 DNA: TGTGCCAGCAGGGGCTTCACAGATACGCAGTATTTT; CDR3 protein: CASRGFTDTQYF
D gene: NA; V gene: TRBV27; clone size: NA; J gene: TRBJ1-2; CDR3 DNA: TGTGCCAGCGACCCGAACATGGGCTATGGCTACACCTTC; CDR3 protein: CASDPNMGYGYTF
D gene: TRBD2; V gene: TRBV6-2/TRBV6-3; clone size: NA; J gene: TRBJ2-7; CDR3 DNA: TGTGCCAGCAGTGTGGGACTAGCGGGGGCCCTTGACGTGCAGTCCTTC; CDR3 protein: CASSVGLAGALDVQSF
D gene: TRBD2; V gene: TRBV20-1; clone size: NA; J gene: TRBJ2-7; CDR3 DNA: TGCAGTGCTAGAGTTGGGCTCGGGGGGGTCCTCTCCTACGAGCAGTACTTC; CDR3 protein: CSARVGLGGVLSYEQYF
D gene: NA; V gene: TRBV4-1; clone size: NA; J gene: TRBJ2-7; CDR3 DNA: TGCGCCAGCAGCCAAGCCTTTATGGACGAGCAGTACTTC; CDR3 protein: CASSQAFMDEQYF